The 20 T cell receptor beta chains below were found in one sample sequenced in a study of identical twins. TCRdb reprocessed the 5' RACE reads with MiXCR, giving one entry per CDR3 protein. Of over 500,000 distinct CDR3 sequences detected, 22% appear once; the ten largest clones hold approximately 0.95%. These data also formed part of another study, on T cells expressing NK-cell markers.

Sequenced input: CD4+ T cells sorted from blood. The receptors here all came from a woman between 18 and 29 years old in good health.

This clonotype was seen only a few times. The chain combines TRBV12-3 or TRBV12-4 with TRBJ2-3; no firm D call. V lost 3 bases to trimming and J lost 6 bases, with 13 bases between them. CDR3 length: 14 residues. CDR3 sequence (DNA): TGTGCCAGCAGTTTTGAAAGCATACTCGATACGCAGTATTTT. It specifies CASSFESILDTQYF.

This clonotype was detected ten times or more. V usage is TRBV25-1 and J usage is TRBJ2-7; the match to TRBD1 covers 10 bases. Trimming removed 4 bases from V and 2 bases from J; junction bases left unmatched: 11. The CDR3 has 17 amino acids. Looked up from germline, CDR1 is MGHDK and CDR2 is SYGVNS. The DNA for the CDR3 is TGTGCCAGCAGTGGAACGATCGGGACAGGGGTGACCTACGAGCAGTACTTC. Translation: CASSGTIGTGVTYEQYF.

The chain combines TRBV5-5 with TRBJ1-5; 9 bases are a match to TRBD1. CDR1 is SGHKS, CDR2 YYEKEE, per germline (reference sequence). The length of the CDR3 is 15 residues. Trimming removed 1 base from V and 7 bases from J; junction bases left unmatched: 6. CDR3 DNA: TGTGCCAGCAGCTTGTCGGGGACAGGGAACCAGCCCCAGCATTTT. Its protein is CASSLSGTGNQPQHF.

A few counts support this clonotype. The chain couples TRBV5-1 to TRBJ2-1, with D tentatively TRBD1 or TRBD2 (6 bases each). The CDR3 sequence is 15 residues long. The germline V gene encodes CDR1 SGHRS and CDR2 YFSETQ. V was trimmed by 2 bases and J by 10 bases, leaving 19 bases between them. For the CDR3, the DNA is TGCGCCAGCAGCTTAACGGGACTGGGGGCCGAAGAGCAGTTCTTC. This encodes CASSLTGLGAEEQFF.

The J gene is TRBJ2-3, the V gene TRBV6-5, with D uncertain. The CDR3 is 15 amino acids. Trimming pared 2 bases from V and 0 bases from J, leaving 9 bases between. Germline lookup yields CDR1 MNHEY and CDR2 SVGAGI. CDR3 bases: TGTGCCAGCAGTTACCGGGCTGCTAGCACAGATACGCAGTATTTT. Residues: CASSYRAASTDTQYF.

The rearrangement joins TRBV12-3 or TRBV12-4 to TRBJ2-7; TRBD1 matches at 11 bases. With 6 bases clipped from V and 7 bases from J, the junction kept 8 bases outside the gene matches. The CDR3 is 14 amino acids. In DNA form, the CDR3 reads TGTGCCAGCAGATCTGGACAGGGGGCGCGGGAGCAGTACTTC. Its translation is CASRSGQGAREQYF.

A note on this clonotype: This is likely a read error, given that the CDR3 carries no conserved phenylalanine or tryptophan at its end. This sequence joins TRBV7-9 and TRBJ1-1, with 7 nucleotides matching TRBD1. CDR3 length: 15 amino acids. In germline, CDR1 is SEHNR, CDR2 FQNEAQ (reference sequence). After removal of 5 bases from V and 1 base from J, the junction contained 7 bases not matched to a gene. CDR3 amino acids: CASSPQGQTNTEAFS. CDR3 sequence (DNA): TGTGCCAGCAGCCCCCAGGGACAGACGAACACTGAAGCTTTCTCT.

The DNA for the CDR3 is TGTGCCAGCAGCTTACTCGCGGGCCCATATACTTCTACCTACGAGCAGTACTTC. This translates into CASSLLAGPYTSTYEQYF. This sequence joins TRBV11-2 and TRBJ2-7, with a possible D match to TRBD2 (5 bases). Trimming took 2 bases from V and 2 from J, leaving 22 bases between them. Germline assignment: CDR1 SGHAT and CDR2 FQNNGV. There are 18 residues in the CDR3.

This chain links TRBV10-3 with TRBJ1-4; no reliable D call. Germline lookup yields CDR1 ENHRY and CDR2 SYGVKD. V was trimmed by 3 bases and J by 4 bases, leaving 6 bases between them. This CDR3 has 13 residues. The CDR3 DNA is TGTGCCATCAGTGACGGGTTTAATGAAAAACTGTTTTTT. As protein: CAISDGFNEKLFF.

This clonotype was counted only a few times. V is TRBV9 and J is TRBJ2-1; 7 bases are a match to TRBD2. The trim removed 0 bases at V and 2 bases at J, leaving 2 bases unmatched. Germline-derived CDR1 and CDR2 are SGDLS and YYNGEE. The CDR3 length is 15 residues. DNA for the CDR3: TGTGCCAGCAGCGTAGAAGCGGGGACCTACAATGAGCAGTTCTTC. Amino acid sequence: CASSVEAGTYNEQFF.

The table lists this clonotype with a few counts. V is TRBV20-1 and J is TRBJ2-1, with D possibly TRBD2 on 5 matching bases. The CDR3 is 12 residues long. CDR1 and CDR2 (germline): DFQATT, SNEGSKA (reference sequence). Trimming removed 3 bases at V and 8 bases at J, with 11 bases between. The CDR3: CSASRGGDEQFF. The CDR3 nucleotides read TGCAGTGCTAGTCGAGGAGGCGATGAGCAGTTCTTC.

The CDR3, as DNA: TGTGCCAGCAGCCTATTGCGGGAGACGGACGAGCAGTACTTC. The encoded protein is CASSLLRETDEQYF. The chain uses TRBV7-9 and TRBJ2-7, with 7 nucleotides matching TRBD2. The germline V gene encodes CDR1 SEHNR and CDR2 FQNEAQ (reference sequence). The V segment lost 5 bases and the J segment 5 bases; nucleotides outside the gene matches: 9. This CDR3 is 14 amino acids long.

This clonotype has only a few counts. The chain carries TRBV5-5 and TRBJ2-3, with D maybe TRBD2 (6 bases). Germline CDR1 and CDR2: SGHKS and YYEKEE (reference sequence). The CDR3 contains 15 residues. The germline V and J ends were trimmed by 4 bases and 2 bases, with 14 bases remaining between them. The CDR3 DNA sequence: TGTGCCAGCAGCCTACTCGGGACTTTCACAGATACGCAGTATTTT. It codes for CASSLLGTFTDTQYF.

This clonotype has only a few counts. The rearrangement joins TRBV7-3 to TRBJ2-1, with D maybe TRBD2 (6 bases). Germline V gene sequence: CDR1 SGHTA, CDR2 FQGTGA. This CDR3 contains 12 residues. V lost 3 bases to trimming and J lost 11 bases, with 11 bases between them. CDR3 DNA sequence: TGTGCCAGCAGCTTGGCGGGACGACAGCAGTTCTTC. Translating gives CASSLAGRQQFF. Looking up the rest from reference TRBV7-3 and TRBJ2-1 gives the full variable domain: GAGVSQTPSNKVTEKGKYVELRCDPISGHTALYWYRQSLGQGPEFLIYFQGTGAADDSGLPNDRFFAVRPEGSVSTLKIQRTERGDSAVYLCASSLAGRQQFFGPGTRLTVL.

The CDR3 nucleotides are TGTGCCAGCAGGGACCTTAGGAATACCTACAATGAGCAGTTCTTC. This codes for CASRDLRNTYNEQFF. The chain has TRBV12-3 or TRBV12-4 and TRBJ2-1; D call uncertain. The CDR3 is 15 residues long. The ends were cut back, 6 bases at V and 2 bases at J, with 14 bases in the middle.

The chain joins TRBV7-2 to TRBJ1-5; unclear D gene. CDR1 is SGHTA and CDR2 is FQGNSA in the germline V gene. The CDR3 is 12 residues long. Trimming took off 0 bases at V and 3 bases at J, with 0 bases between the two ends. The CDR3 region is CASSLANQPQHF. The DNA of the CDR3 is TGTGCCAGCAGCTTAGCCAATCAGCCCCAGCATTTT.

There are many counts of this clonotype. The chain uses TRBV5-1 and TRBJ2-3; D is ambiguous. Trimming removed 4 bases from V and 0 bases from J, with 12 bases in between. Looked up from germline, CDR1 is SGHRS and CDR2 is YFSETQ. This CDR3 has 15 amino acids. CDR3 loop: CASSPTGPSTDTQYF. CDR3 coding DNA: TGCGCCAGCAGCCCCACCGGCCCTAGCACAGATACGCAGTATTTT. The full variable domain, its missing parts supplied by reference TRBV5-1 and TRBJ2-3, is KAGVTQTPRYLIKTRGQQVTLSCSPISGHRSVSWYQQTPGQGLQFLFEYFSETQRNKGNFPGRFSGRQFSNSRSEMNVSTLELGDSALYLCASSPTGPSTDTQYFGPGTRLTVL.

This clonotype was seen more than once but under ten times. The rearrangement uses TRBV20-1 and TRBJ2-3; TRBD1 is a possible D gene (5 bases). Germline loops: CDR1 DFQATT, CDR2 SNEGSKA (reference sequence). Trimming shortened V by 1 base and J by 7 bases, and 18 bases separated the two germline ends. There are 15 residues in the CDR3. CDR3 DNA sequence: TGCAGTGCTAGAGTTCGGCAGGGAACCCTTTATACGCAGTATTTT. It specifies CSARVRQGTLYTQYF.

This sequence joins TRBV27 and TRBJ2-1; maybe TRBD1 (5 bases). This CDR3 has 15 residues. Germline V gene data show CDR1 as MNHEY and CDR2 as SMNVEV (reference sequence). The ends were cut back, 5 bases at V and 4 bases at J, with 15 bases in the middle. CDR3 DNA sequence: TGTGCCAGCAGTCCCTATATGGGGCCATACAATGAGCAGTTCTTC. Its protein product is CASSPYMGPYNEQFF.

This clonotype was found many times. CDR3 amino acids: CASSLVAGSYNEQFF. CDR3 DNA sequence: TGCGCCAGCAGCTTGGTGGCGGGGTCGTACAATGAGCAGTTCTTC. The rearrangement joins TRBV5-1 to TRBJ2-1; possibly TRBD2 for D (6 bases). The CDR3 covers 15 residues. Germline V gene sequence: CDR1 SGHRS, CDR2 YFSETQ. Trimming shortened V by 0 bases and J by 4 bases, and 11 bases separated the two germline ends.